This T cell receptor beta chain was identified in a study of human T cells and chemical hapten exposure. The overall study: Patches with 0.01% DPC went on the upper back, and the tests were read at 6 days. Patients, mostly women, had alopecia areata, alopecia totalis or alopecia universalis.

Study conclusions and caveats: Given that the donors had alopecia, their immune response may differ from that seen in healthy people.

Per germline, CDR1 SGHTA and CDR2 FQGNSA. V dropped 2 bases and J dropped 3 bases, with 8 bases sitting between them. The CDR3 has 15 residues. This clonotype was counted only a few times. Its antigen is currently unknown. TCRdb fed the RACE reads into MiXCR, producing one record per CDR3 protein. The sample includes roughly 110,000 distinct CDR3 sequences, 9% to 15% of them seen just once. Indicated time point: pre-sensitization, week 0. Sample treatment: therapeutic diphenylcyclopropenone sensitization with weekly scalp DPC. From whole blood left unfractionated, total RNA was extracted. This receptor was obtained from a woman in her forties or fifties with alopecia areata. Some clones in this sample may be carry-over from other donors' samples. Source: whole blood, taken in connection with sensitization to the hapten diphenylcyclopropenone (DPC). V usage is TRBV7-2 and J usage is TRBJ2-6; D unresolved. The CDR3 reads CASSLMAGGANVLTF. The DNA for the CDR3 is TGTGCCAGCAGCTTAATGGCTGGTGGGGCCAACGTCCTGACTTTC.